Listed below are T cell receptor beta chains from one sample, sequenced in a study of blood T cell repertoires in COVID-19. The method was immunoSEQ multiplex PCR; TCRdb's version includes in-frame clones alone and lacks a portion of them. The sample lists 75,000 to 100,000 clones, 85% to 90% occurring once. Specimen: peripheral blood. Receptors originate from a human donor in a cohort sampled during active COVID-19. Each CDR3 is given with its conserved first and last residue. Size tells how often a clone was seen (once, few, many) or the class of an expanded clone, and some rows leave it out.

-	TRBV27	TRBJ1-5	CASSPRTGANNQPQHF
-	TRBV4-2	TRBJ1-3	CASSHDLNSGNTIYF
-	TRBV12-5	TRBJ1-3	CASGSQGPGNTIYF
-	TRBV12-3/TRBV12-4	TRBJ1-5	CASGRGGNQPQHF
-	TRBV7-9	TRBJ2-1	CASSPGQGANNEQFF
-	TRBV19	TRBJ2-2	CASSIFLAARPGELFF
-	TRBV20-1	TRBJ2-1	CSASRGNSYNEQFF
once	TRBV9	TRBJ2-5	CASSPGQGQETQYF
-	TRBV19	TRBJ2-7	CASSDRDRAYEQYF
-	TRBV5-1	TRBJ2-3	CASSQTAGPTDTQYF
-	TRBV2	TRBJ1-2	CASSEGTGYLYGYTF
few	TRBV7-8	TRBJ1-5	CASSYTSDQPQHF
-	TRBV2	TRBJ2-3	CASSAVVEGVAYF
-	TRBV7-9	TRBJ2-3	CASSTRTSGGSDTQYF
once	TRBV3-1/TRBV3-2	TRBJ1-2	CASSLGVAGYTF
-	TRBV27	TRBJ2-3	CASSPYRGVFTDTQYF
-	TRBV5-3	TRBJ2-1	CARSPGGSSYNEQFF
few	TRBV19	TRBJ2-1	CASTISGTFNNEQFF
-	TRBV5-1	TRBJ2-7	CASSSGTGGYEQYF
-	TRBV5-1	TRBJ2-3	CASSKEPSWSNTQYF
-	TRBV3-1/TRBV3-2	TRBJ2-3	CASSLSLRTDTQYF
-	TRBV27	TRBJ1-1	CACAGQKNTEAFF
-	TRBV5-4	TRBJ2-1	CASSVAGSAEFF
few	TRBV2	TRBJ2-7	CASRTSGYYEQYF
-	TRBV30	TRBJ1-1	CAWSVPPGGRAFF
-	TRBV7-9	TRBJ1-1	CASSNEPPDRLRLF
-	TRBV24-1	TRBJ2-3	CATSGTEKSTDTQYF
-	TRBV7-9	TRBJ2-2	CASTTWLANTGELFF
-	TRBV9	TRBJ2-1	CASSGGGSSYNEQFF
-	TRBV13	TRBJ1-6	CASSVQTGTNSPLHF
-	TRBV14	TRBJ2-2	CASSQDRHTPFNTGELFF
-	TRBV29-1	TRBJ2-2	CSTSRGEAGELFF
-	TRBV13	TRBJ2-1	CASSLSLGLAMGYNEQFF
-	TRBV5-1	TRBJ2-7	CASSPNRGSGYEQYF
-	TRBV19	TRBJ1-1	CASTPGQGNTEAFF